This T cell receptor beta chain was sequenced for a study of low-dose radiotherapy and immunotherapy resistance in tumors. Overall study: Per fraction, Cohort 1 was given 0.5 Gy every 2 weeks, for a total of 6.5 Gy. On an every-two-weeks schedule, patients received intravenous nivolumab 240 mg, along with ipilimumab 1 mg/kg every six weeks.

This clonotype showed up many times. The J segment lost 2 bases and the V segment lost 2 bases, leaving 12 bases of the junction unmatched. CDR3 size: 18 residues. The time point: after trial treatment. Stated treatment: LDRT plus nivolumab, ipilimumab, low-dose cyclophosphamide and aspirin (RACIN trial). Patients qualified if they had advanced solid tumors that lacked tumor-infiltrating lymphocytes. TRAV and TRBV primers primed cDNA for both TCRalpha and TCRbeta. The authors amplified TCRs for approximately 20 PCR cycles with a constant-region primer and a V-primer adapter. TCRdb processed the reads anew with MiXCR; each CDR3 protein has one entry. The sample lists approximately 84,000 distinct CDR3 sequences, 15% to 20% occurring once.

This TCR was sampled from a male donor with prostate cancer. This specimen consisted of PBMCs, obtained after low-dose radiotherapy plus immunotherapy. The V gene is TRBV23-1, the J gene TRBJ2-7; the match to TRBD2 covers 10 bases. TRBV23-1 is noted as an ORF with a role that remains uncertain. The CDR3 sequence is CASSQKGASGRLAYEQYF. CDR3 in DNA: TGCGCCAGCAGTCAAAAGGGGGCTAGCGGGAGATTAGCCTACGAGCAGTACTTC.